Presented here are 20 T cell receptor beta chains from one specimen sequenced in a study of shared clonotypes between healthy human individuals. Clones were read by immunoSEQ multiplex PCR, and TCRdb kept only the in-frame ones, dropping some. This sample yields some 1.4 million clones, of which approximately 97% are seen a single time; roughly 1.2% belongs to the top ten. Sequenced material: naive CD4+ T cells sorted from blood. The subset is: CD45RA+ positively selected. All receptors derive from a man younger than 40 in good health.

V is TRBV30 and J is TRBJ2-7; TRBD2 might be the D (6 bases). The CDR3 contains 12 residues. Looked up from germline, CDR1 is GTSNPN and CDR2 is SVGIG (reference sequence). Trimming stripped 4 bases from V and 7 bases from J, with 14 bases between. The CDR3 sequence is CAWTRGGVEQYF. The CDR3 DNA reads TGTGCCTGGACCCGCGGCGGGGTAGAGCAGTACTTC. Full variable domain (rest looked up from reference TRBV30 and TRBJ2-7): SQTIHQWPATLVQPVGSPLSLECTVEGTSNPNLYWYRQAAGRGLQLLFYSVGIGQISSEVPQNLSASRPQDRQFILSSKKLLLSDSGFYLCAWTRGGVEQYFGPGTRLTVT.

The CDR3 loop is CASSLVSGTPADTQYF. For the CDR3, the DNA is TGCGCCAGCAGCTTGGTTTCCGGGACACCGGCCGATACGCAGTATTTT. The chain has TRBV5-1 and TRBJ2-3, with D possibly being TRBD1 (6 bases). The CDR3 is made up of 16 amino acids. V shed 0 bases and J shed 6 bases, with 17 bases lying between them. The germline gives CDR1 SGHRS, CDR2 YFSETQ.

The table lists this clone with a count of one. The chain employs TRBV6-5 and TRBJ2-7; TRBD1 matches at 8 bases. This CDR3 region has 14 residues. V lost 6 bases to trimming and J lost 1 base; unmatched junction nucleotides: 5. The germline V gene encodes CDR1 MNHEY and CDR2 SVGAGI. In nucleotides, the CDR3 is TGTGCCAGCAGATTTCAGGGGGCTTCCTACGAGCAGTACTTC. Residues: CASRFQGASYEQYF.

V is TRBV10-3 and J is TRBJ2-1; 10 bases match TRBD2. This CDR3 region has 17 residues. V shed 7 bases, J shed 2 bases, and the junction held 11 bases outside the gene matches. From germline, CDR1 is ENHRY and CDR2 SYGVKD. In DNA form, the CDR3 reads TGTGCCATCAAGTCCGATTCGAGCGGGAGGGCCTACAATGAGCAGTTCTTC. Its protein product is CAIKSDSSGRAYNEQFF.

To note about this clone: The junction and the germline gene differ at one end; a read error may be behind it. The J gene is TRBJ1-1, the V gene TRBV14, with TRBD1 as a possible D gene (5 bases). Germline V gene lookup returns CDR1 SGHDN and CDR2 FVKESK. This CDR3 contains 14 residues. In DNA form, the CDR3 reads TGTGCCAGCAGTCAAGTATCGGGGGGCACTGAAGCTTTCTTT. It yields the protein CASSQVSGGTEAFF.

V usage is TRBV5-4 and J usage is TRBJ2-5, with D uncertain. Trimming stripped 0 bases from V and 5 bases from J, with 17 bases between. The CDR3 length is 16 residues. Germline V gene sequence: CDR1 SGHNT, CDR2 YYREEE (reference sequence). DNA for the CDR3: TGTGCCAGCAGCTTGGGGAGACCGCCCGTCGGGGAGACCCAGTACTTC. Translation gives CASSLGRPPVGETQYF.

The V call is TRBV5-1, the J call TRBJ2-7; no clear D. This CDR3 has 18 amino acids. The V gene's germline CDR1 is SGHRS and CDR2 YFSETQ. Trimming cost V 0 bases and J 2 bases, with 21 bases left between them. The CDR3 loop is CASSLARQVLSGAYEQYF. CDR3 bases: TGCGCCAGCAGCTTGGCTAGGCAGGTGCTATCAGGAGCCTACGAGCAGTACTTC. Full variable domain (outside the CDR3, taken from reference TRBV5-1 and TRBJ2-7): KAGVTQTPRYLIKTRGQQVTLSCSPISGHRSVSWYQQTPGQGLQFLFEYFSETQRNKGNFPGRFSGRQFSNSRSEMNVSTLELGDSALYLCASSLARQVLSGAYEQYFGPGTRLTVT.

The chain is built from TRBV27 and TRBJ1-5; D remains ambiguous. The V end lost 2 bases, the J end lost 7 bases, and 9 bases lay between the germline ends. CDR3 length equals 13 residues. CDR1 and CDR2 (germline): MNHEY, SMNVEV (reference sequence). The DNA of the CDR3 is TGTGCCAGCAGTTTAATTCCACGGCAGCCCCAGCATTTT. Translated, it gives CASSLIPRQPQHF.

V and J are TRBV6-1 and TRBJ1-4, with D unresolved. The CDR3 sequence is 13 residues long. The V gene's germline CDR1 is MNHNS and CDR2 SASEGT. V was pared by 4 bases and J by 8 bases, with 11 bases between. CDR3 protein: CASSGSLEEKLFF. CDR3 coding DNA: TGTGCCAGCAGTGGGTCCCTGGAGGAAAAACTGTTTTTT.

The rearrangement links TRBV5-4 to TRBJ2-1, with a possible D match to TRBD2 (5 bases). With 0 bases removed from V and 5 bases from J, the gap between germline ends came to 12 bases. The CDR3 loop spans 15 amino acids. The germline V gene has CDR1 SGHNT and CDR2 YYREEE (reference sequence). DNA for the CDR3: TGTGCCAGCAGCTTGGTCGGTGCTAGCAACAATGAGCAGTTCTTC. Its translation is CASSLVGASNNEQFF.

V and J are TRBV18 and TRBJ2-3, with D possibly TRBD2 on 6 matching bases. This CDR3 has 14 residues. The V gene's germline CDR1 is KGHSH and CDR2 LQKENI. Trimming removed 2 bases at V and 5 bases at J, with 11 bases between. CDR3 protein: CASSPSGSEDTQYF. The CDR3 DNA reads TGTGCCAGCTCACCATCCGGGAGTGAAGATACGCAGTATTTT.

The gene calls are TRBV5-1 and TRBJ1-4, with D maybe TRBD1 (5 bases). CDR3 length: 16 amino acids. Germline V gene sequence: CDR1 SGHRS, CDR2 YFSETQ. V was cut by 4 bases and J by 8 bases, with 21 bases left in between. The DNA of the CDR3 is TGCGCCAGCAGCACTGGGGACGGCGGGGTAGGGGAAAAACTGTTTTTT. This encodes CASSTGDGGVGEKLFF.

The rearrangement links TRBV29-1 to TRBJ2-7; 7 bases are shared with TRBD1. V trimming: 7 bases; J trimming: 4 bases; junction bases outside the gene matches: 4. This CDR3 has 11 residues. CDR1 is SQVTM, CDR2 ANQGSEA, per germline. The CDR3 DNA reads TGCAGCGGACGGGACAGTTACGAGCAGTACTTC. Protein product: CSGRDSYEQYF.

This chain connects TRBV4-3 to TRBJ2-6, with 7 bases identical to TRBD1. The germline gives CDR1 LGHNA, CDR2 YSLEER. This CDR3 has 17 residues. Trimming removed 4 bases from V and 4 bases from J; junction bases left unmatched: 10. DNA for the CDR3: TGCGCCAGCAGCCGCCTTGTACAGGGGCCGGGGGCCAACGTCCTGACTTTC. It is translated as CASSRLVQGPGANVLTF.

This clone was seen once. Other DNA sequences within the sample encode an identical CDR3. The chain is built from TRBV11-2 and TRBJ1-1; D remains ambiguous. Between the trimmed V and J ends, which lost 0 bases and 4 bases, there was a span of 6 bases. Looked up from germline, CDR1 is SGHAT and CDR2 is FQNNGV. The CDR3 has 13 amino acids. CDR3 residues: CASSLEGGTEAFF. The DNA for the CDR3 is TGTGCCAGCAGCTTAGAGGGTGGCACTGAAGCTTTCTTT.

The V and J genes are TRBV5-4 and TRBJ1-2; D unclear. Trimming took off 3 bases at V and 5 bases at J, with 17 bases between the two ends. Germline V CDR1 and CDR2: SGHNT, YYREEE (reference sequence). This CDR3 has 15 residues. This CDR3 is CASSSPGTETYGYTF. As DNA, the CDR3 is TGTGCCAGCAGCTCTCCGGGAACCGAGACATATGGCTACACCTTC.

As for this clone: The same CDR3 is also encoded by other DNA sequences in this sample. The genes are TRBV18 and TRBJ2-2; D remains ambiguous. The CDR3 extends over 13 amino acids. Trimming took 3 bases from V and 1 from J, leaving 3 bases between them. Germline CDR1 reads KGHSH; CDR2 reads LQKENI. The DNA of the CDR3 is TGTGCCAGCTCACCGTTGAACACCGGGGAGCTGTTTTTT. It is translated as CASSPLNTGELFF.

The rearrangement uses TRBV29-1 and TRBJ2-2; TRBD2 is a possible D gene (6 bases). The CDR3 length is 14 residues. Between the trimmed V and J ends, which lost 7 bases and 6 bases, there was a span of 18 bases. Germline CDR1 and CDR2: SQVTM and ANQGSEA. CDR3 in DNA: TGCAGCGCACGAGGCGCGGGACGCCCCGGGGAGCTGTTTTTT. Protein sequence: CSARGAGRPGELFF.

This chain joins TRBV29-1 and TRBJ1-5; TRBD1 might be the D (5 bases). V was pared by 2 bases and J by 7 bases, with 15 bases between. Looked up from germline, CDR1 is SQVTM and CDR2 is ANQGSEA. The length of the CDR3 is 14 residues. The CDR3: CSVESTVKGQPQHF. As DNA, the CDR3 is TGCAGCGTTGAATCGACAGTTAAAGGGCAGCCCCAGCATTTT.

The rearrangement joins TRBV7-2 to TRBJ2-3; D gene uncertain. Trimming cost V 1 base and J 2 bases, with 7 bases left between them. The CDR3 runs 14 residues. CDR1 and CDR2 from the germline V gene are SGHTA and FQGNSA. This CDR3 reads CASSLGLDTDTQYF. Here the CDR3 DNA reads TGTGCCAGCAGCTTAGGACTCGACACAGATACGCAGTATTTT.